This T cell receptor (beta chain) was recorded in a study of cytomegalovirus exposure and HLA in healthy donors. Overall study results and limits: The investigators catalogued some 150 TCR beta chains as cytomegalovirus-associated. CMV serostatus stood as the only immune exposure information on hand. Most CMV-associated TCR beta chains were later found to appear HLA-restricted.

Unrecorded immune exposure was likely among donors, who were nominally healthy when sampled. It was with 60 Vbeta and 13 Jbeta primers that the PCR ran. Clones were sequenced by immunoSEQ multiplex PCR, and TCRdb holds only the in-frame ones, with some missing. The sample contains about 160,000 clones, roughly 80% of which appear only once. This clone was recorded once. The antigen is undetermined. This sample includes further DNA sequences coding for the same CDR3. The CDR3 runs to 13 residues. With 1 base removed from V and 3 bases from J, the gap between germline ends came to 6 bases. CDR1 and CDR2 from the germline V gene are MGHRA and YSYEKL.

The genes are TRBV4-1 and TRBJ2-5; the D gene is possibly TRBD2 (5 bases). This sequence originates from a man aged 25 to 40 in good health and CMV-seropositive. Sequencing used PBMCs. Here the CDR3 reads CASSQAGEETQYF. In nucleotides, the CDR3 is TGCGCCAGCAGCCAAGCCGGGGAAGAGACCCAGTACTTC.